A single sample gave rise to the 31 T cell receptor beta chains below, sequenced in a study of a mutant IDH1 vaccine in newly diagnosed glioma. Produced via immunoSEQ multiplex PCR; TCRdb's table is partial and in-frame only. The sample contains 35,000 to 40,000 clones, roughly 76% of which appear only once. This sample's time point: week 23, last vaccination. A single vaccine dose contained 300 ug of mutant IDH1 20-mer peptide, and topical imiquimod was used with it. No antigens are known for them. The source was PBMCs, collected from a glioma patient whose treatment included an IDH1 peptide vaccine. The source is a man aged 40-49 years with glioma.

The chain links TRBV4-1 to TRBJ2-7; D gene ambiguous. There are 16 residues in the CDR3. CDR1 and CDR2 (germline): MGHRA, YSYEKL. Trimming left V 1 base short and J 0 bases short, with 13 bases between. Here the CDR3 reads CASSQVPAFSSYEQYF. CDR3 DNA: TGCGCCAGCAGCCAAGTTCCAGCCTTCTCCTCCTACGAGCAGTACTTC.

The chain employs TRBV19 and TRBJ2-7; D may correspond to TRBD1 or TRBD2 (6 bases each). Germline CDR1 is LNHDA and CDR2 is SQIVND (reference sequence). CDR3 length equals 13 residues. The ends were cut back, 7 bases at V and 6 bases at J, with 16 bases in the middle. The CDR3 coding sequence is TGTGCCAGTACCCTTGGAGGGGGAACCGAGCAGTACTTC. It codes for CASTLGGGTEQYF. The full variable domain, completed using reference TRBV19 and TRBJ2-7, is DGGITQSPKYLFRKEGQNVTLSCEQNLNHDAMYWYRQDPGQGLRLIYYSQIVNDFQKGDIAEGYSVSREKKESFPLTVTSAQKNPTAFYLCASTLGGGTEQYFGPGTRLTVT.

The chain carries TRBV11-2 and TRBJ2-1; TRBD1 aligns across 7 bases. The CDR3 runs 15 residues. Germline V gene sequence: CDR1 SGHAT, CDR2 FQNNGV. The ends lost 1 base at V and 4 bases at J; junction bases unmatched: 4. DNA for the CDR3: TGTGCCAGCAGCTTAGTTGGGGACAGTTACAATGAGCAGTTCTTC. This encodes CASSLVGDSYNEQFF.

This rearrangement joins TRBV30 to TRBJ1-1; D gene uncertain. Trimming shortened V by 2 bases and J by 8 bases, and 12 bases separated the two germline ends. From germline, CDR1 is GTSNPN and CDR2 SVGIG (reference sequence). This CDR3 has 12 residues. The CDR3 region has the DNA TGTGCCTGGAGTTCAGGCGGCAGGGAAGCTTTCTTT. This gives the protein CAWSSGGREAFF.

The rearrangement joins TRBV7-8 to TRBJ2-7; D is possibly TRBD1 or TRBD2 (5 bases each). The CDR3 consists of 15 residues. The germline CDR1 and CDR2 sequences are SGHVS and FQNEAQ. The V and J ends lost 5 bases and 1 base respectively, with 15 bases between them. The CDR3 coding sequence is TGTGCCAGCAGCCTGGGTAGGGACCGATCCTACGAGCAGTACTTC. Translating it yields CASSLGRDRSYEQYF.

V gene TRBV27 combines with J gene TRBJ1-2; 9 bases are shared with TRBD1. The ends lost 4 bases at V and 1 base at J; junction bases unmatched: 4. Germline V lookup: CDR1 MNHEY, CDR2 SMNVEV (reference sequence). This CDR3 spans 15 amino acids. CDR3 nucleotide sequence: TGTGCCAGCAGTTCAGGGACAGGGATTAACTATGGCTACACCTTC. This encodes CASSSGTGINYGYTF.

The chain employs TRBV30 and TRBJ1-3, with D hard to call. The germline V gene has CDR1 GTSNPN and CDR2 SVGIG (reference sequence). This CDR3 contains 12 residues. V was cut by 2 bases and J by 4 bases, with 6 bases left in between. The CDR3, as DNA: TGTGCCTGGAGTCGTACAGGAAACACCATATATTTT. As protein: CAWSRTGNTIYF.

The V call is TRBV6-1, the J call TRBJ2-5; 10 bases align to TRBD2. Losses at the gene ends were 2 bases for V and 4 bases for J; bases not matched to a gene: 10. The germline gives CDR1 MNHNS, CDR2 SASEGT. The CDR3 consists of 17 residues. CDR3 in amino acids: CASSELLPAGGRETQYF. The CDR3 DNA reads as TGTGCCAGCAGTGAATTGTTACCAGCGGGGGGGCGAGAGACCCAGTACTTC.

V usage is TRBV5-1 and J usage is TRBJ1-3; D not resolved. CDR3 size: 15 residues. In germline, CDR1 is SGHRS, CDR2 YFSETQ. The V end was cut by 4 bases, the J end by 3 bases, with 14 bases between. The CDR3 is CASSIGPPVGNTIYF. The CDR3 DNA reads TGCGCCAGCAGCATTGGGCCTCCCGTTGGAAACACCATATATTTT. Supplemented by reference TRBV5-1 and TRBJ1-3, the full variable domain reads KAGVTQTPRYLIKTRGQQVTLSCSPISGHRSVSWYQQTPGQGLQFLFEYFSETQRNKGNFPGRFSGRQFSNSRSEMNVSTLELGDSALYLCASSIGPPVGNTIYFGEGSWLTVV.

V and J are TRBV28 and TRBJ2-5; weak D call: TRBD1 (7 bases). The CDR3 length is 15 residues. The ends were cut back, 5 bases at V and 2 bases at J, with 15 bases in the middle. CDR1 MDHEN and CDR2 SYDVKM come from the germline V gene. CDR3 sequence (DNA): TGTGCCAGCAGTCACCAGGGGGGCGTACAAGAGACCCAGTACTTC. This translates into CASSHQGGVQETQYF. Filled out from reference TRBV28 and TRBJ2-5, the complete variable domain reads DVKVTQSSRYLVKRTGEKVFLECVQDMDHENMFWYRQDPGLGLRLIYFSYDVKMKEKGDIPEGYSVSREKKERFSLILESASTNQTSMYLCASSHQGGVQETQYFGPGTRLLVL.

This chain joins TRBV7-9 and TRBJ1-5, with 10 positions matching TRBD1. This CDR3 spans 15 amino acids. After removal of 5 bases from V and 3 bases from J, the junction contained 4 bases not matched to a gene. Germline V lookup: CDR1 SEHNR, CDR2 FQNEAQ (reference sequence). This CDR3 is CASSQGTGANQPQHF. CDR3 nucleotides: TGTGCCAGCAGCCAGGGGACAGGGGCCAATCAGCCCCAGCATTTT. Together with reference TRBV7-9 and TRBJ1-5, the CDR3 gives the full variable domain: DTGVSQNPRHKITKRGQNVTFRCDPISEHNRLYWYRQTLGQGPEFLTYFQNEAQLEKSRLLSDRFSAERPKGSFSTLEIQRTEQGDSAMYLCASSQGTGANQPQHFGDGTRLSIL.

The count of this clone is one. The J gene is TRBJ2-2, the V gene TRBV19, with 7 bases fitting TRBD2. Germline CDR1 LNHDA, CDR2 SQIVND (reference sequence). V dropped 2 bases and J dropped 8; count of bases not matched to a gene: 5. This CDR3 has 14 residues. In DNA form, the CDR3 reads TGTGCCAGTAGTATAAACGGGAGGTCTGGGGAGCTGTTTTTT. It specifies CASSINGRSGELFF.

The V and J genes are TRBV9 and TRBJ2-2; D is possibly TRBD2 (5 bases). The CDR3 is made up of 16 amino acids. The germline V gene has CDR1 SGDLS and CDR2 YYNGEE. Between the trimmed V and J ends, which lost 4 bases and 3 bases, there was a span of 16 bases. This CDR3 reads CASSLVARGDTGELFF. Written as DNA, the CDR3 is TGTGCCAGCAGCCTCGTAGCGAGAGGAGACACCGGGGAGCTGTTTTTT. The variable domain in full, completed from reference TRBV9 and TRBJ2-2, reads DSGVTQTPKHLITATGQRVTLRCSPRSGDLSVYWYQQSLDQGLQFLIQYYNGEERAKGNILERFSAQQFPDLHSELNLSSLELGDSALYFCASSLVARGDTGELFFGEGSRLTVL.

This sequence joins TRBV5-1 and TRBJ2-5; 10 bases agree with TRBD1. The V and J ends lost 3 bases and 4 bases, in that order; junction bases with no gene match: 12. Germline CDR1 and CDR2: SGHRS and YFSETQ. CDR3 size: 17 residues. This CDR3 reads CASSWGWTGTGAETQYF. For the CDR3, the DNA is TGCGCCAGCAGCTGGGGGTGGACCGGGACAGGGGCAGAGACCCAGTACTTC.

This rearrangement joins TRBV14 to TRBJ2-7, with TRBD1 identical over 7 bases. The CDR3 is 17 amino acids. The germline V gene has CDR1 SGHDN and CDR2 FVKESK. The trim removed 1 base at V and 7 bases at J, leaving 16 bases unmatched. CDR3 loop: CASSQAPFTGEGWEQYF. The CDR3 coding sequence is TGTGCCAGCAGCCAAGCTCCGTTTACAGGGGAAGGATGGGAGCAGTACTTC.

The chain has TRBV19 and TRBJ2-3, with TRBD2 as a possible D gene (6 bases). Between the trimmed V and J ends, which lost 4 bases and 4 bases, there was a span of 9 bases. Germline values: CDR1 LNHDA, CDR2 SQIVND (reference sequence). The CDR3 spans 13 residues. The CDR3 sequence: CASSRGVPDTQYF. The CDR3 DNA is TGTGCCAGTAGTAGGGGGGTTCCAGATACGCAGTATTTT.

This chain joins TRBV5-6 and TRBJ2-7, with TRBD2 identical over 14 bases. CDR1 and CDR2 (germline): SGHDT, YYEEEE. The CDR3 has 16 amino acids. The V and J ends lost 3 bases and 3 bases, in that order; junction bases with no gene match: 5. The CDR3 is CASSSGLAGGIYEQYF. The CDR3, as DNA: TGTGCCAGCAGCTCCGGACTAGCGGGGGGCATCTACGAGCAGTACTTC.

The genes are TRBV7-3 and TRBJ2-1; D is uncertain. Between the trimmed V and J ends, which lost 5 bases and 0 bases, there was a span of 14 bases. The CDR3 spans 16 residues. CDR1 and CDR2 from the germline V gene are SGHTA and FQGTGA. CDR3 sequence: CASSPTWRSSYNEQFF. The CDR3 nucleotides are TGTGCCAGCAGCCCCACCTGGCGGAGCTCCTACAATGAGCAGTTCTTC.

CDR3 sequence (DNA): TGTGCCAGCAGTCGCGGGTTGAACACTGAAGCTTTCTTT. Protein product: CASSRGLNTEAFF. J is TRBJ1-1 and V is TRBV28; D gene ambiguous. This CDR3 is built from 13 residues. Trimming stripped 5 bases from V and 0 bases from J, with 7 bases between. Germline-derived CDR1 and CDR2 are MDHEN and SYDVKM.

Points on this clone: A junction boundary mismatches the germline segment, possibly from a read error. The chain uses TRBV5-6 and TRBJ2-7; no clear D. The CDR3 spans 13 residues. Per germline, CDR1 SGHDT and CDR2 YYEEEE. The CDR3 DNA sequence: TGTGCCGGCAGCTCAGTGAGAGCCTACGAGCAGTACTTC. Translating gives CAGSSVRAYEQYF.

The V call is TRBV19, the J call TRBJ1-5; no definite D call. CDR1 is LNHDA, CDR2 SQIVND, per germline (reference sequence). Trimming left V 5 bases short and J 0 bases short, with 14 bases between. CDR3 size: 16 residues. The CDR3 DNA reads TGTGCCAGTAGTCCCCATGGACGGGATAGCAATCAGCCCCAGCATTTT. It is translated as CASSPHGRDSNQPQHF. The full variable domain, rest sourced from reference TRBV19 and TRBJ1-5, is DGGITQSPKYLFRKEGQNVTLSCEQNLNHDAMYWYRQDPGQGLRLIYYSQIVNDFQKGDIAEGYSVSREKKESFPLTVTSAQKNPTAFYLCASSPHGRDSNQPQHFGDGTRLSIL.

The rearrangement uses TRBV7-9 and TRBJ2-5; 11 bases line up with TRBD1. The junction had 3 bases not matched to a gene; V was cut back by 5 bases and J by 1 base. CDR3 length: 15 amino acids. CDR1 and CDR2 (germline): SEHNR, FQNEAQ (reference sequence). CDR3 sequence: CASSRDRGTQETQYF. CDR3 DNA sequence: TGTGCCAGCAGCCGGGACAGGGGGACCCAAGAGACCCAGTACTTC.

The chain couples TRBV9 to TRBJ1-4; D gene ambiguous. Trimming cost V 0 bases and J 6 bases, with 6 bases left between them. Per germline, CDR1 SGDLS and CDR2 YYNGEE. This CDR3 contains 13 residues. DNA for the CDR3: TGTGCCAGCAGCGTAGATACTCATGAAAAACTGTTTTTT. This translates into CASSVDTHEKLFF.

The rearrangement uses TRBV10-1 and TRBJ2-3, with TRBD2 matching over 7 bases. This CDR3 spans 16 amino acids. The V gene end was trimmed by 1 base and the J gene end by 2 bases; junction bases not matched to a gene: 6. Germline loops: CDR1 WNHNN, CDR2 SYGVQD (reference sequence). The CDR3 is CASSEFRDYDTDTQYF. CDR3 DNA sequence: TGCGCCAGCAGTGAGTTCCGGGACTACGACACAGATACGCAGTATTTT.

This clone was found once. V and J are TRBV25-1 and TRBJ2-6; 9 nucleotides match TRBD1. CDR3 length: 18 residues. Germline V gives CDR1 MGHDK, CDR2 SYGVNS. J lost 1 base, V lost 1 base, and 5 bases had no gene match. The CDR3 protein is CASSEFGTGPSGANVLTF. Here the CDR3 DNA reads TGTGCCAGCAGTGAATTTGGGACAGGGCCTTCTGGGGCCAACGTCCTGACTTTC. The full variable domain, with the rest looked up from reference TRBV25-1 and TRBJ2-6, is EADIYQTPRYLVIGTGKKITLECSQTMGHDKMYWYQQDPGMELHLIHYSYGVNSTEKGDLSSESTVSRIRTEHFPLTLESARPSHTSQYLCASSEFGTGPSGANVLTFGAGSRLTVL.

There are a few counts of this clone. CDR3 in amino acids: CASRLPQGVQPQHF. The DNA for the CDR3 is TGTGCCAGCAGGCTCCCGCAGGGGGTGCAGCCCCAGCATTTT. The gene calls are TRBV28 and TRBJ1-5, with 7 bases that match TRBD1. V was pared by 6 bases and J by 7 bases, with 9 bases of the junction left unmatched. Germline V CDR1 and CDR2: MDHEN, SYDVKM. CDR3 length: 14 residues. The whole variable domain, filled in from reference TRBV28 and TRBJ1-5, reads DVKVTQSSRYLVKRTGEKVFLECVQDMDHENMFWYRQDPGLGLRLIYFSYDVKMKEKGDIPEGYSVSREKKERFSLILESASTNQTSMYLCASRLPQGVQPQHFGDGTRLSIL.

CDR3 in amino acids: CASSYARSGGYTF. The CDR3 nucleotides read TGTGCCAGCAGTTACGCTAGGTCGGGAGGCTACACCTTC. The V gene is TRBV6-5, the J gene TRBJ1-2, with unresolved D. Trimming removed 2 bases at V and 8 bases at J, with 12 bases between. Germline loops: CDR1 MNHEY, CDR2 SVGAGI. This CDR3 spans 13 amino acids.

This chain links TRBV11-2 with TRBJ1-2; D uncertain. V dropped 2 bases and J dropped 5 bases, with 9 bases sitting between them. The length of the CDR3 is 13 residues. Germline loops: CDR1 SGHAT, CDR2 FQNNGV. The CDR3 DNA follows: TGTGCCAGCAGCTTAACCCGGAAATATGGCTACACCTTC. This translates into CASSLTRKYGYTF.

The gene calls are TRBV4-3 and TRBJ2-7, with D tentatively TRBD1 (5 bases). Trimming cost V 2 bases and J 3 bases, with 14 bases left between them. Germline CDR1 and CDR2: LGHNA and YSLEER. The CDR3 spans 15 residues. CDR3 DNA sequence: TGCGCCAGCAGCCAAACCGAAGGGGCCTTCTACGAGCAGTACTTC. This sequence encodes CASSQTEGAFYEQYF.

This clone was counted once. The V gene is TRBV10-3, the J gene TRBJ2-7; no firm D call. The length of the CDR3 is 14 residues. Trimming left V 5 bases short and J 5 bases short, with 16 bases between. From germline, CDR1 is ENHRY and CDR2 SYGVKD. The CDR3 reads CAISRSGSYDEQYF. Written as DNA, the CDR3 is TGTGCCATCAGTCGATCCGGGTCCTATGACGAGCAGTACTTC.

A few counts support this clone. V gene TRBV4-3 combines with J gene TRBJ1-5; 7 bases are a match to TRBD1. V lost 2 bases, J lost 3 bases, and 10 bases stayed unmatched. Looked up from germline, CDR1 is LGHNA and CDR2 is YSLEER. The CDR3 has 17 residues. The CDR3 loop is CASSQTTGITPNQPQHF. The CDR3 nucleotides are TGCGCCAGCAGCCAAACGACAGGGATCACCCCCAATCAGCCCCAGCATTTT.